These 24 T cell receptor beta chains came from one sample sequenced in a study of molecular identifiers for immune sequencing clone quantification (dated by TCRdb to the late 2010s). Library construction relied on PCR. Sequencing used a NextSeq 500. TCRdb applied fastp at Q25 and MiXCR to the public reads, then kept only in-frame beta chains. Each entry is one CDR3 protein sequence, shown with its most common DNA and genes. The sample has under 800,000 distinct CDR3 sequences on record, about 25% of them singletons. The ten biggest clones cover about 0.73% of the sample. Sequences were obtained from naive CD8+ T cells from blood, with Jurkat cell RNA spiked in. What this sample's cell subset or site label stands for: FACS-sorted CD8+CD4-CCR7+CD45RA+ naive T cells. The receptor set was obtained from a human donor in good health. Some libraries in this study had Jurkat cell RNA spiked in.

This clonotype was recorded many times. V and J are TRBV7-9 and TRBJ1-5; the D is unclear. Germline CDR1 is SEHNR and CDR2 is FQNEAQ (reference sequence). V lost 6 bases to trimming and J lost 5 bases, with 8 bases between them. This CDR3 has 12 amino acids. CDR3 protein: CASRLDDQPQHF. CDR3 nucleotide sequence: TGTGCCAGCAGGTTGGACGATCAGCCCCAGCATTTT. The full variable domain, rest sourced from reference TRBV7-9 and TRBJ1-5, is DTGVSQNPRHKITKRGQNVTFRCDPISEHNRLYWYRQTLGQGPEFLTYFQNEAQLEKSRLLSDRFSAERPKGSFSTLEIQRTEQGDSAMYLCASRLDDQPQHFGDGTRLSIL.

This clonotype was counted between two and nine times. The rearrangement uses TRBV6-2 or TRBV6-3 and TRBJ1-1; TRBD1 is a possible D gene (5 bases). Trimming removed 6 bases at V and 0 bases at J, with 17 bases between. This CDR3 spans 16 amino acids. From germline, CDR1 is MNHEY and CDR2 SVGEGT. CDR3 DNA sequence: TGTGCCAGCAGAGCCTATGACGGGGCAATGAACACTGAAGCTTTCTTT. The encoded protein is CASRAYDGAMNTEAFF.

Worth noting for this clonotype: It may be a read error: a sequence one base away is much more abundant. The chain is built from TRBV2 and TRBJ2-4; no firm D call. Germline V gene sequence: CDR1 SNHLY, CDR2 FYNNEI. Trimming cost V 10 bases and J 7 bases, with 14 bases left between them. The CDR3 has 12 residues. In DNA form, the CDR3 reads TGTGCCACCCGCAAACCTCCCAACATTCAGTACTTC. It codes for CATRKPPNIQYF.

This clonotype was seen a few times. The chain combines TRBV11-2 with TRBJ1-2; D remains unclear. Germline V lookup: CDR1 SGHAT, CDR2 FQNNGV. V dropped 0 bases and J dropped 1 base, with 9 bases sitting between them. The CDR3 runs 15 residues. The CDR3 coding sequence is TGTGCCAGCAGCTTAGACGGGTTGGGTAACTATGGCTACACCTTC. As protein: CASSLDGLGNYGYTF.

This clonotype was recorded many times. The CDR3 region is CASSSRVGQGDSYEQYF. For the CDR3, the DNA is TGTGCCAGCAGCTCGCGCGTGGGACAGGGCGACTCCTACGAGCAGTACTTC. The gene calls are TRBV7-9 and TRBJ2-7; 9 bases match TRBD1. Germline CDR1 reads SEHNR; CDR2 reads FQNEAQ (reference sequence). The J segment lost 0 bases and the V segment lost 4 bases, leaving 10 bases of the junction unmatched. This CDR3 has 17 residues.

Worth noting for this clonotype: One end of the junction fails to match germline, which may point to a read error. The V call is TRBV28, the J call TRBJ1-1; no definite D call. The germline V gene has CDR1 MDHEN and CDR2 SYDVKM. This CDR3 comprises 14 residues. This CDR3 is CASSLLAMNTEAFF. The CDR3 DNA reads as TGTGCGAGCAGTTTGTTAGCTATGAACACTGAAGCTTTCTTT.

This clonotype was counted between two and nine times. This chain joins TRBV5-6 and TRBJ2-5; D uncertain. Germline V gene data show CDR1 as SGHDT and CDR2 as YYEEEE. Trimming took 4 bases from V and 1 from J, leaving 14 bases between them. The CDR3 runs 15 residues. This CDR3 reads CASSGLRAVQETQYF. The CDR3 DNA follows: TGTGCCAGCAGCGGCCTCCGGGCAGTCCAAGAGACCCAGTACTTC. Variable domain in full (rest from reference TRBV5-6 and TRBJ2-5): DAGVTQSPTHLIKTRGQQVTLRCSPKSGHDTVSWYQQALGQGPQFIFQYYEEEERQRGNFPDRFSGHQFPNYSSELNVNALLLGDSALYLCASSGLRAVQETQYFGPGTRLLVL.

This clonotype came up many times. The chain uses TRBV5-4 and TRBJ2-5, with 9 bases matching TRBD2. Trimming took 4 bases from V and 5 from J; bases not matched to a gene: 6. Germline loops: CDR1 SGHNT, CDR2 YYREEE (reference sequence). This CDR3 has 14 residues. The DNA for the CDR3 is TGTGCCAGCAGCCCGCGGGGGGGCCTCGAGACCCAGTACTTC. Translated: CASSPRGGLETQYF.

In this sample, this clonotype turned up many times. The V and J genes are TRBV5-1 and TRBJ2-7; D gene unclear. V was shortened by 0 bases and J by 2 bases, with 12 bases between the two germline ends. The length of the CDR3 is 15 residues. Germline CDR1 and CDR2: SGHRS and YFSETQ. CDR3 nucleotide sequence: TGCGCCAGCAGCTTGGAACCGGCAGAAACCTACGAGCAGTACTTC. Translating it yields CASSLEPAETYEQYF.

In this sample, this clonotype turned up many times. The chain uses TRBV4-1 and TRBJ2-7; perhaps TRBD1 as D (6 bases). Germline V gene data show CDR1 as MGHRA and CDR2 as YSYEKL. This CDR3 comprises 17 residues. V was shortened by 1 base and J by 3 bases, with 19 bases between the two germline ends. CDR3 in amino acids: CASSQVTSGVQGYEQYF. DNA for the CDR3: TGCGCCAGCAGCCAAGTGACCTCAGGGGTCCAGGGCTACGAGCAGTACTTC.

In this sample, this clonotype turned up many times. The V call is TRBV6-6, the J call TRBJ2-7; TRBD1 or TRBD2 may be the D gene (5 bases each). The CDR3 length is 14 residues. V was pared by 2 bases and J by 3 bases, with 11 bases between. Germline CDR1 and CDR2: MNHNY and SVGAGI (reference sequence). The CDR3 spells CASSYPGTIYEQYF. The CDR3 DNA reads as TGTGCCAGCAGTTACCCCGGGACCATCTACGAGCAGTACTTC.

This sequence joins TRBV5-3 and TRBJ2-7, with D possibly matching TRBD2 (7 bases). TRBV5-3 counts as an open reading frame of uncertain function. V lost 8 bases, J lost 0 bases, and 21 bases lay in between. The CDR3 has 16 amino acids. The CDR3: CASSPVAGASSYEQYF. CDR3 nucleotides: TGTGCCAGCAGCCCCGTGGCGGGGGCGAGCTCCTACGAGCAGTACTTC.

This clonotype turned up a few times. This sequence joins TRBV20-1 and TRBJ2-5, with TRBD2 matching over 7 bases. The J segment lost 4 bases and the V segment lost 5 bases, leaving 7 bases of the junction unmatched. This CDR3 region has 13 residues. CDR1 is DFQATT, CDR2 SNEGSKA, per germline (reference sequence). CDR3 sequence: CSAGGERVETQYF. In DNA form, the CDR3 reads TGCAGTGCTGGGGGGGAAAGAGTAGAGACCCAGTACTTC.

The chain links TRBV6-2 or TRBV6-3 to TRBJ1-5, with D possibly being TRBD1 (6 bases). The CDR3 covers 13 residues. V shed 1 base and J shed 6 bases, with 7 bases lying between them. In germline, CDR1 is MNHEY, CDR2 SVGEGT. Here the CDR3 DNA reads TGTGCCAGCAGTTACTGGACAGCTCAGCCCCAGCATTTT. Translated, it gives CASSYWTAQPQHF.

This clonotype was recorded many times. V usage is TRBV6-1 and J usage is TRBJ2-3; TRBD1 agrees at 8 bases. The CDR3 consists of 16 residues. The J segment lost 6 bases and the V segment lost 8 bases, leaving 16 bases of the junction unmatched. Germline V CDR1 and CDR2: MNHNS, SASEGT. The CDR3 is CASPGDRGKARDTQYF. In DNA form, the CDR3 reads TGTGCCAGCCCCGGCGACAGGGGAAAGGCTAGGGATACGCAGTATTTT.

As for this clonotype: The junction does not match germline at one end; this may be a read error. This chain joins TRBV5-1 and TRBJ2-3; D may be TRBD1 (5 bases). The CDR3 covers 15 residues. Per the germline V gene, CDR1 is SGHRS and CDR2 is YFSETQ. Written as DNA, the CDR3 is TGCGACAGCAGCCAACTGACAGTGAGCACAGATACGCAGTATTTT. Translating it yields CDSSQLTVSTDTQYF.

The DNA for the CDR3 is TGTGCCAGCAGCTTGCTTTCAGGGGGACATGGCTACACCTTC. This translates into CASSLLSGGHGYTF. The chain carries TRBV5-4 and TRBJ1-2; 7 bases align to TRBD1. Germline V gene sequence: CDR1 SGHNT, CDR2 YYREEE (reference sequence). V dropped 1 base and J dropped 6; count of bases not matched to a gene: 6. This CDR3 is 14 amino acids long.

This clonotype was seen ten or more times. In DNA form, the CDR3 reads TGTGCCAGCAGTGAAGCGTTGGGGTACTCTGAAGCTTTCTTT. This encodes CASSEALGYSEAFF. This chain uses TRBV2 with TRBJ1-1; D ambiguous. Trimming stripped 0 bases from V and 6 bases from J, with 11 bases between. The CDR3 covers 14 residues. From germline, CDR1 is SNHLY and CDR2 FYNNEI.

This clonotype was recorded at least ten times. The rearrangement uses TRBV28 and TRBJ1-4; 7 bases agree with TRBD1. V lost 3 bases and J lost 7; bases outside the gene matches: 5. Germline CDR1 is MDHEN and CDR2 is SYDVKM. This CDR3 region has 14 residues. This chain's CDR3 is CASSFYRGGEKLFF. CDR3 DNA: TGTGCCAGCAGTTTCTACAGGGGCGGTGAAAAACTGTTTTTT.

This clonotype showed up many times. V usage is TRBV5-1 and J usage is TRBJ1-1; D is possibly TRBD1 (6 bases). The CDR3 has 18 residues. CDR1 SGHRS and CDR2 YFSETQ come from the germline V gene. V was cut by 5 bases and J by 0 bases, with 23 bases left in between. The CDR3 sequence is CASRFWGPKTTMNTEAFF. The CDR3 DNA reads TGCGCCAGCAGGTTTTGGGGGCCGAAGACTACTATGAACACTGAAGCTTTCTTT.

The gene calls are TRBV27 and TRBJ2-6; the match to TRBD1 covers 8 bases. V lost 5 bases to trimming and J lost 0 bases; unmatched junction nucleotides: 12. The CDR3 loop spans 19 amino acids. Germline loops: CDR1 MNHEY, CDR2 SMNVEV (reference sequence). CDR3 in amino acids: CASSLLPGQGISGANVLTF. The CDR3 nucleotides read TGTGCCAGCAGTCTACTTCCCGGACAGGGTATCTCTGGGGCCAACGTCCTGACTTTC.

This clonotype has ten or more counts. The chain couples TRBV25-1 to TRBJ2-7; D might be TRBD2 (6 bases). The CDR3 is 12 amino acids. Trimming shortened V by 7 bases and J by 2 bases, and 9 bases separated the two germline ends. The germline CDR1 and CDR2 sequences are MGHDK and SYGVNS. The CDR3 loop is CASKSGAYEQYF. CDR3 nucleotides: TGTGCCAGCAAGTCGGGGGCCTACGAGCAGTACTTC.

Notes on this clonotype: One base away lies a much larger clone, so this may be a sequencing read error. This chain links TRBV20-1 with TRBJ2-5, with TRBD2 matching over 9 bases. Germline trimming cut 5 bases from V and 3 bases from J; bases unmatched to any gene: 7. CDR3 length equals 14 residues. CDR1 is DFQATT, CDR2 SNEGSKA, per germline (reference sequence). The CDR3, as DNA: TGCAGTGCTGGACTAGCGTGGGTAGAAGAGACCCAGTACTTC. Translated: CSAGLAWVEETQYF.

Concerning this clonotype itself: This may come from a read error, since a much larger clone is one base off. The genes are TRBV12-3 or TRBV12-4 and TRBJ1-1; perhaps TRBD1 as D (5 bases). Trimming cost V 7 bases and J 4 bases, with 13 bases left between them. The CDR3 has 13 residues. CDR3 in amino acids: CASTLGDTTEAFF. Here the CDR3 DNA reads TGTGCCAGCACCCTAGGGGATACCACTGAAGCTTTCTTT.